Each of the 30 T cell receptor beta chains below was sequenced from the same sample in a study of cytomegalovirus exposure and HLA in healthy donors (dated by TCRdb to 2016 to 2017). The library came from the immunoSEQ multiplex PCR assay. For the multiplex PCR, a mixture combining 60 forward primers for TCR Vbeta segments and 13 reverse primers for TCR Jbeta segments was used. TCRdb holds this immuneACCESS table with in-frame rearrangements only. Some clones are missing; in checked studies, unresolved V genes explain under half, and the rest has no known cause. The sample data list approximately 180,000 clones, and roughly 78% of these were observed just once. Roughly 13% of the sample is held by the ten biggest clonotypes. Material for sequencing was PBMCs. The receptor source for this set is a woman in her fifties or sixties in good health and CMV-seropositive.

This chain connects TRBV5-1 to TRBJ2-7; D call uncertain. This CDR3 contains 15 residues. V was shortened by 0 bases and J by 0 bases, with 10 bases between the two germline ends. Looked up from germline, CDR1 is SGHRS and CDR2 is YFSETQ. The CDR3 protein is CASSLAGQSSYEQYF. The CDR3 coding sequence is TGCGCCAGCAGCTTGGCTGGGCAGAGCTCCTACGAGCAGTACTTC.

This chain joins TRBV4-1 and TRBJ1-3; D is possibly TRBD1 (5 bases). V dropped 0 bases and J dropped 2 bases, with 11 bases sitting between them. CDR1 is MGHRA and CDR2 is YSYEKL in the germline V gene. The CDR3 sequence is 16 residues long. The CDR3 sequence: CASSQDRYRPGNTIYF. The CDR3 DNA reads TGCGCCAGCAGCCAAGATCGGTACAGGCCTGGAAACACCATATATTTT.

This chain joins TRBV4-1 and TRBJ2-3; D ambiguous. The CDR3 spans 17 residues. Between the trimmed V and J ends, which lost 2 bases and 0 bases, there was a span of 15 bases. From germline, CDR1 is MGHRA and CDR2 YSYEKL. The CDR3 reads CASSQSIGQPSTDTQYF. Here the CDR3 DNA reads TGCGCCAGCAGCCAAAGTATTGGGCAGCCTAGCACAGATACGCAGTATTTT.

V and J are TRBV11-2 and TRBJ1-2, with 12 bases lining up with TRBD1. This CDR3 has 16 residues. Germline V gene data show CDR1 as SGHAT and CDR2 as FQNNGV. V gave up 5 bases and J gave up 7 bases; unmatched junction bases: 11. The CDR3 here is CASSHLSGQGAGGYTF. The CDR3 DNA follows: TGTGCCAGCAGCCACCTTTCGGGACAGGGGGCGGGTGGCTACACCTTC.

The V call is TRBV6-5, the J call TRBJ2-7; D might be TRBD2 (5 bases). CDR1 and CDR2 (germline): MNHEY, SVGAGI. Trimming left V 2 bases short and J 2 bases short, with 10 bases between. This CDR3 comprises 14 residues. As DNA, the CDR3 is TGTGCCAGCAGTTACGTTTCGGGAACCTACGAGCAGTACTTC. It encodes CASSYVSGTYEQYF.

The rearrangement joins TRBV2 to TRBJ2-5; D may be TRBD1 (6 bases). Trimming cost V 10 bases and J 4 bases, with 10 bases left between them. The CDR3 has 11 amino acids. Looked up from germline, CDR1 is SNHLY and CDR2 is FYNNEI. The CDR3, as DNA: TGTGCCATCGTACAGGGAGAGACCCAGTACTTC. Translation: CAIVQGETQYF.

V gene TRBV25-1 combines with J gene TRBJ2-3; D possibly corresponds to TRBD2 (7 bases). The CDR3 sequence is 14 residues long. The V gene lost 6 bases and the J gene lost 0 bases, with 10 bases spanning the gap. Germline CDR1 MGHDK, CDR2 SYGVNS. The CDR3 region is CASRRGGSTDTQYF. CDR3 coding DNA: TGTGCCAGCAGGAGGGGGGGGAGCACAGATACGCAGTATTTT.

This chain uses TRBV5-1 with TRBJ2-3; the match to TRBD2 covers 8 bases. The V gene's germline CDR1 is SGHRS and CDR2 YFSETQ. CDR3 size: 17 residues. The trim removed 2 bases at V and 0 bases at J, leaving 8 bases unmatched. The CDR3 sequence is CASSFPPSGLSTDTQYF. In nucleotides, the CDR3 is TGCGCCAGCAGCTTCCCTCCTAGCGGGCTTAGCACAGATACGCAGTATTTT.

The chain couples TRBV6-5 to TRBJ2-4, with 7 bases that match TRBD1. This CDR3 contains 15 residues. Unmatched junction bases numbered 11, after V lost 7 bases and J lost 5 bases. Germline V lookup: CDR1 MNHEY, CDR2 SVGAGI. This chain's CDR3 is CASTLKTGSQNIQYF. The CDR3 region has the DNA TGTGCCAGCACCCTAAAGACAGGGTCTCAAAACATTCAGTACTTC.

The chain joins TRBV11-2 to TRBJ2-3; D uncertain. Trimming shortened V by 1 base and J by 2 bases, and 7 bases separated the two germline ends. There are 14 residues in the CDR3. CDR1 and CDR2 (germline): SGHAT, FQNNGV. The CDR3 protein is CASSLGRNTDTQYF. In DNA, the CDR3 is TGTGCCAGCAGCTTAGGCAGGAACACAGATACGCAGTATTTT.

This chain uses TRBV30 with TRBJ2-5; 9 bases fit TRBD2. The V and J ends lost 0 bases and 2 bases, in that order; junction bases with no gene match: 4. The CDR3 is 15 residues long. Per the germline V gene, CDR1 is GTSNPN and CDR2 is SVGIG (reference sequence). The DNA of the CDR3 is TGTGCCTGGAGTGTACGGCTAGCGGGGCAAGAGACCCAGTACTTC. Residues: CAWSVRLAGQETQYF. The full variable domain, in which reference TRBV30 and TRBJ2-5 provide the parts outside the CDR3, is SQTIHQWPATLVQPVGSPLSLECTVEGTSNPNLYWYRQAAGRGLQLLFYSVGIGQISSEVPQNLSASRPQDRQFILSSKKLLLSDSGFYLCAWSVRLAGQETQYFGPGTRLLVL.

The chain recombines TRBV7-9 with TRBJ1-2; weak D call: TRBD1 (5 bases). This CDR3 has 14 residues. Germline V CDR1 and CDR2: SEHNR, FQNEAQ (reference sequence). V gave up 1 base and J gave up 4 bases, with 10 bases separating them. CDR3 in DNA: TGTGCCAGCAGCTTAGGGCAGGGACTCTATGGCTACACCTTC. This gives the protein CASSLGQGLYGYTF.

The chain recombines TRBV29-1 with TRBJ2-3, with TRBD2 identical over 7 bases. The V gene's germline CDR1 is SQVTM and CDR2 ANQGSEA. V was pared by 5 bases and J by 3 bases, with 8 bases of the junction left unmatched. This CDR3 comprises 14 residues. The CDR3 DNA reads TGCAGCGTTACGAGGAGCGGGGCAACAGATACGCAGTATTTT. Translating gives CSVTRSGATDTQYF.

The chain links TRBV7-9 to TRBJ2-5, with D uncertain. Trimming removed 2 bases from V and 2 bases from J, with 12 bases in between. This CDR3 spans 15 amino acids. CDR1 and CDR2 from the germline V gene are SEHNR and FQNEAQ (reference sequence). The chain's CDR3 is CASSLKLAVQETQYF. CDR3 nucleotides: TGTGCCAGCAGCTTAAAGTTGGCAGTTCAAGAGACCCAGTACTTC.

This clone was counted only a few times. The CDR3 nucleotides read TGTGCCAGCAGCTTGGTGACTGGAAGCTCCTACAATGAGCAGTTCTTC. This sequence encodes CASSLVTGSSYNEQFF. This chain uses TRBV5-6 with TRBJ2-1; the D is unclear. Trimming removed 0 bases at V and 0 bases at J, with 10 bases between. Germline V gives CDR1 SGHDT, CDR2 YYEEEE. CDR3 length equals 16 residues.

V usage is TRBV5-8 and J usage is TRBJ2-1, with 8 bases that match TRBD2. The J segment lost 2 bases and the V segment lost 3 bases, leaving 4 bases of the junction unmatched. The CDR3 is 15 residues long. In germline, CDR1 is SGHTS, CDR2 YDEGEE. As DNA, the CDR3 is TGTGCCAGCAGCTCGGGACTAGGGGCCTACAATGAGCAGTTCTTC. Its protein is CASSSGLGAYNEQFF.

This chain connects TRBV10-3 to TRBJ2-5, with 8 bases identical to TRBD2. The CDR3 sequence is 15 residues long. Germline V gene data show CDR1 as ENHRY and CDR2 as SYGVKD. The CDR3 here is CRTGGAPLYQWTQYF. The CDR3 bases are TGTCGTACCGGGGGGGCCCCCCTTTACCAGTGGACCCAGTACTTC.

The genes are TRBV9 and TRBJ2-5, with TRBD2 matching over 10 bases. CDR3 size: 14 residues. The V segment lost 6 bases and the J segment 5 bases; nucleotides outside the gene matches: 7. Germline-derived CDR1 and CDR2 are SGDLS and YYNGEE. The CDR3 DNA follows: TGTGCCAGCACCGAGGGACTAGCGATGGAGACCCAGTACTTC. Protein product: CASTEGLAMETQYF.

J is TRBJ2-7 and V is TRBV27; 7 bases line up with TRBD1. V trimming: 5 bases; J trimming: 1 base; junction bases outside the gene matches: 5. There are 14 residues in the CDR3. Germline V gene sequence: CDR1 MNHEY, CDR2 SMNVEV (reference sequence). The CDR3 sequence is CASSPRDRSYEQYF. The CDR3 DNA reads TGTGCCAGCAGTCCCCGGGACAGATCCTACGAGCAGTACTTC.

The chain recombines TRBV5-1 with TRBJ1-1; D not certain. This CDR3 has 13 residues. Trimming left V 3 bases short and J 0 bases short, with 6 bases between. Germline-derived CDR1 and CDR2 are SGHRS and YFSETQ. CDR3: CASSSPMNTEAFF. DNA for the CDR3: TGCGCCAGCAGCTCCCCTATGAACACTGAAGCTTTCTTT.

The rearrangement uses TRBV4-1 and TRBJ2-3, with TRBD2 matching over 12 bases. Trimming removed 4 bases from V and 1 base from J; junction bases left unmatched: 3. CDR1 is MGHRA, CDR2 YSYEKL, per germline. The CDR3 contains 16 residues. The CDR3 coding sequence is TGCGCCAGCAGCCTTCCTAGCGGGGGGGGCACAGATACGCAGTATTTT. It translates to CASSLPSGGGTDTQYF.

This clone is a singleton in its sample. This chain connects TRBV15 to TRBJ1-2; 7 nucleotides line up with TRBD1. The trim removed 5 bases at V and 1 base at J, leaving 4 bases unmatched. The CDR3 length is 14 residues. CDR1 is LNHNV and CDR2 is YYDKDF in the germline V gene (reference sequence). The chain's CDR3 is CATSQDRINYGYTF. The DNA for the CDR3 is TGTGCCACCAGCCAGGACAGGATTAACTATGGCTACACCTTC.

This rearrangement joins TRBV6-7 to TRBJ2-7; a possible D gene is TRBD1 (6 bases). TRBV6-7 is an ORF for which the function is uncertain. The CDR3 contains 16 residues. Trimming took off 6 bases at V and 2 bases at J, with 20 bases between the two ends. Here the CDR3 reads CASSLPRGEDPYEQYF. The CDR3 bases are TGTGCCAGCAGCCTTCCCAGGGGAGAGGATCCCTACGAGCAGTACTTC.

The CDR3 loop reads CASNEARTGELFF. CDR3 nucleotides: TGTGCCAGCAACGAGGCTAGGACCGGGGAGCTGTTTTTT. The J gene is TRBJ2-2, the V gene TRBV2; D not certain. Germline-derived CDR1 and CDR2 are SNHLY and FYNNEI. The CDR3 sequence is 13 residues long. The V end lost 7 bases, the J end lost 5 bases, and 11 bases lay between the germline ends. Full variable domain (missing parts from reference TRBV2 and TRBJ2-2): EPEVTQTPSHQVTQMGQEVILRCVPISNHLYFYWYRQILGQKVEFLVSFYNNEISEKSEIFDDQFSVERPDGSNFTLKIRSTKLEDSAMYFCASNEARTGELFFGEGSRLTVL.

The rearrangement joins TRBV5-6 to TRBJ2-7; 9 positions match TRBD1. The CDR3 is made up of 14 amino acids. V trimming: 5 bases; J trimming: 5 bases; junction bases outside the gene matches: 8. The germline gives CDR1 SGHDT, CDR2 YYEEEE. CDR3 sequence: CASSRGQGSHEQYF. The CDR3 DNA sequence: TGTGCCAGCAGTCGTGGACAGGGGTCACACGAGCAGTACTTC.

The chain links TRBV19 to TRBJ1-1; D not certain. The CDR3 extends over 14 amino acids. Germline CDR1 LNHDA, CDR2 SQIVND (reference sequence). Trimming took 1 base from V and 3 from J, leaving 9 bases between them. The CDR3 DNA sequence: TGTGCCAGTAGTATAGTCTTCGGAGACACTGAAGCTTTCTTT. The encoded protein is CASSIVFGDTEAFF.

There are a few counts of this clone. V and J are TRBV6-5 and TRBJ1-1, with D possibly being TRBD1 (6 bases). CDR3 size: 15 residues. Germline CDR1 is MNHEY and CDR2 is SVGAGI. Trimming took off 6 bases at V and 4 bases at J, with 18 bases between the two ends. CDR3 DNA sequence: TGTGCCAGCAGCCCCCCCACAGGGAGGGGCACTGAAGCTTTCTTT. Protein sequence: CASSPPTGRGTEAFF.

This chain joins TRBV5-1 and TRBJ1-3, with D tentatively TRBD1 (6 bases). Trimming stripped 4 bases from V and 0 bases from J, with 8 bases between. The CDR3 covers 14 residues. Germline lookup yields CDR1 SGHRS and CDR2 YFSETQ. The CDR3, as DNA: TGCGCCAGCAGCCCCAGGGGCTCTGGAAACACCATATATTTT. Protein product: CASSPRGSGNTIYF.

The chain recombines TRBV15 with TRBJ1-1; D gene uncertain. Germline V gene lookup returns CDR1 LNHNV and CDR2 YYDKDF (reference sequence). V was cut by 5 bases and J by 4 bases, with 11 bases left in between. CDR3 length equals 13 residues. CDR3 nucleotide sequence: TGTGCCACCAGCCCCACGCGGGGCACTGAAGCTTTCTTT. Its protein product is CATSPTRGTEAFF.

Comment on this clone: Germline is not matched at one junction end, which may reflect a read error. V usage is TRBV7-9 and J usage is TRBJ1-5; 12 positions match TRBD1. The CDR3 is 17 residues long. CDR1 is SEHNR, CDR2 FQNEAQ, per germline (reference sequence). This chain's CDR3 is CSSSSGQGAVGNQPQHF. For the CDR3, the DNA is TGTTCCAGCAGCTCGGGACAGGGGGCAGTTGGCAATCAGCCCCAGCATTTT.